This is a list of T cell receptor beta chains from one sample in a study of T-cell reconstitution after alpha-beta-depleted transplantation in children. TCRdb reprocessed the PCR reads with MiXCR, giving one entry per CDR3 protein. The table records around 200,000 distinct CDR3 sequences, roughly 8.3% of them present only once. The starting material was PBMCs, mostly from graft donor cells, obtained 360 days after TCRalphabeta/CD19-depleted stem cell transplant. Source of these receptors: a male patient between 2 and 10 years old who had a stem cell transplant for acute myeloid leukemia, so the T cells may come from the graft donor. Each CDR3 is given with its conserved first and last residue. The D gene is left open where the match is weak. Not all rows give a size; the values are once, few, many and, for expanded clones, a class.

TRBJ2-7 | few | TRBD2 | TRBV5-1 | CASSLVRSGSSYEQYF | TGCGCCAGCAGCTTGGTACGCAGCGGGAGCTCCTACGAGCAGTACTTC
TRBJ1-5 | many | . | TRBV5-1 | CASSLGFEDQPQHF | TGCGCCAGCAGCTTGGGGTTTGAGGATCAGCCCCAGCATTTT
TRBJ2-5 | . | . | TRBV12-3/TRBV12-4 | CASSFWGTETQYF | TGTGCCAGCAGTTTCTGGGGCACGGAGACCCAGTACTTC
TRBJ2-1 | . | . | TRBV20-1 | CSARDRPMAAYNEQFF | TGCAGTGCTAGAGATCGGCCAATGGCGGCCTACAATGAGCAGTTCTTC
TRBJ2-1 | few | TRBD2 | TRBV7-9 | CASSLLGLAGDWDEQFF | TGTGCCAGCAGCTTACTCGGGCTAGCGGGAGATTGGGATGAGCAGTTCTTC
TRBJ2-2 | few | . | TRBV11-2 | CASSSDTNTGELFF | TGTGCCAGCAGCTCCGACACCAACACCGGGGAGCTGTTTTTT
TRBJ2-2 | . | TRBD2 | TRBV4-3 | CASSQDTGGPTGELFF | TGCGCCAGCAGCCAAGATACGGGAGGGCCGACTGGGGAGCTGTTTTTT
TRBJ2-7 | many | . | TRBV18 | CASSPPSLVAEQYF | TGTGCCAGCTCACCCCCCTCCTTGGTAGCCGAGCAGTACTTC
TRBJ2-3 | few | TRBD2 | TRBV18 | CASSPSGLAAGTDTQYF | TGTGCCAGCTCACCGTCGGGACTAGCTGCTGGCACAGATACGCAGTATTTT
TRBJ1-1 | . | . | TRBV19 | CASTPPGTEAFF | TGTGCCAGTACCCCTCCTGGCACTGAAGCTTTCTTT
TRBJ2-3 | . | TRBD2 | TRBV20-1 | CSASGTGLFTDTQYF | TGCAGTGCTAGCGGGACGGGACTATTCACAGATACGCAGTATTTT
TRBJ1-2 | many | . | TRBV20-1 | CSARDTWSNYGYTF | TGCAGTGCTAGAGATACATGGTCTAACTATGGCTACACCTTC
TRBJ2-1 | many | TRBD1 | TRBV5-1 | CASSFRRTGMNEQFF | TGCGCCAGCAGCTTTAGGCGGACAGGGATGAATGAGCAGTTCTTC
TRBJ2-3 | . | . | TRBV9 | CASSWGGRGTDTQYF | TGTGCCAGCAGCTGGGGGGGCCGTGGCACAGATACGCAGTATTTT
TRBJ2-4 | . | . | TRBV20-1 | CSARDSSWGLPGIQYF | TGCAGTGCTAGAGATAGTTCATGGGGGCTGCCCGGCATTCAGTACTTC
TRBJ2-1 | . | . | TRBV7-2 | CASSLYGGEQFF | TGTGCCAGCAGCTTATACGGTGGTGAGCAGTTCTTC
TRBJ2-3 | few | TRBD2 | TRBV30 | CAWGTGTSRPDTQYF | TGTGCCTGGGGGACTGGGACTAGTCGACCAGATACGCAGTATTTT
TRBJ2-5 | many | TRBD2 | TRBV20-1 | CSASSSGETQYF | TGCAGTGCTAGTTCTAGCGGGGAGACCCAGTACTTC
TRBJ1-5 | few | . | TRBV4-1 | CASSQDNQPQHF | TGCGCCAGCAGCCAAGATAATCAGCCCCAGCATTTT
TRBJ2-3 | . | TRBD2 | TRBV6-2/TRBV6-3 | CASSARTRRTDTQYF | TGTGCCAGCAGTGCCAGGACTAGAAGGACAGATACGCAGTATTTT
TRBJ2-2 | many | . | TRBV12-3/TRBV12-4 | CASSRLFTGELFF | TGTGCCAGCAGCCGACTCTTCACCGGGGAGCTGTTTTTT
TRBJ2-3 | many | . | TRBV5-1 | CASSLWETDTQYF | TGCGCCAGCAGCTTGTGGGAAACAGATACGCAGTATTTT
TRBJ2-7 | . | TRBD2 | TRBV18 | CASSGTSGFYEQYF | TGTGCCAGCTCGGGGACTAGCGGGTTCTACGAGCAGTACTTC
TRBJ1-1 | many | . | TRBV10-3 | CAISVGTEAFF | TGTGCCATCAGTGTCGGCACTGAAGCTTTCTTT
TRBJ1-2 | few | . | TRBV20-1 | CSARSLRTGYGYTF | TGCAGTGCTAGATCATTGAGGACTGGCTATGGCTACACCTTC
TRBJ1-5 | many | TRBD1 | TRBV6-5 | CASSFRDRGFNQPQHF | TGTGCCAGCAGTTTCCGGGACAGGGGCTTCAATCAGCCCCAGCATTTT
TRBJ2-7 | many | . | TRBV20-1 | CSASALRYEQYF | TGCAGTGCTAGCGCCCTGCGCTACGAGCAGTACTTC
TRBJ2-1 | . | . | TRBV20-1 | CSAPTINEQFF | TGCAGTGCTCCGACCATTAATGAGCAGTTCTTC
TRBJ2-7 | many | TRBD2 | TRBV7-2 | CASSLYRSLAGPGEQYF | TGTGCCAGCAGCTTATACAGATCATTAGCGGGACCTGGAGAGCAGTACTTC
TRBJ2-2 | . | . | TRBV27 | CASRPTYTGELFF | TGTGCCAGCAGACCTACTTACACCGGGGAGCTGTTTTTT
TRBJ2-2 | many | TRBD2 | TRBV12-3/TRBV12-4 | CASTPWGGPTGELFF | TGTGCCAGCACCCCTTGGGGAGGGCCCACCGGGGAGCTGTTTTTT
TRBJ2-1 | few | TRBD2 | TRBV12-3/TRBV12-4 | CASSLLRTSRYNEQFF | TGTGCCAGCAGTTTACTACGGACTAGCCGCTACAATGAGCAGTTCTTC
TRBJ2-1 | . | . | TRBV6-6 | CASRPLANEQFF | TGTGCCAGCAGGCCTCTAGCGAATGAGCAGTTCTTC
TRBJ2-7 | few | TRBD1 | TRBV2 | CASNPGTGAYEQYF | TGTGCCAGTAACCCCGGGACAGGGGCCTACGAGCAGTACTTC
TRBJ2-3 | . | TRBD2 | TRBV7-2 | CASIRSGRPDTQYF | TGTGCCAGCATACGTAGCGGGAGACCAGATACGCAGTATTTT
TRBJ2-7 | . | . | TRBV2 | CASSDWQGGGKYF | TGTGCCAGCAGTGATTGGCAGGGAGGTGGGAAGTACTTC
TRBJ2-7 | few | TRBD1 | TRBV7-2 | CASSTPTGRNSEEQYF | TGTGCCAGCAGCACCCCGACAGGGCGTAATTCGGAAGAGCAGTACTTC
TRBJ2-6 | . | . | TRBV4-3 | CASSQGLRLSGANVLTF | TGCGCCAGCAGCCAAGGGCTTAGACTCTCTGGGGCCAACGTCCTGACTTTC
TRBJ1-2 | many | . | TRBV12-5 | CASGQGSSAANYGYTF | TGTGCTAGTGGCCAGGGGAGCAGCGCTGCTAACTATGGCTACACCTTC
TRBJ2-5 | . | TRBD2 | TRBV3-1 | CASRQAGAETQYF | TGTGCCAGCAGGCAAGCGGGAGCGGAGACCCAGTACTTC
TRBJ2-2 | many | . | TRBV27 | CASSFDRPNTGELFF | TGTGCCAGCAGTTTTGACAGGCCGAACACCGGGGAGCTGTTTTTT
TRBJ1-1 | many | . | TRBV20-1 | CSARFLGDEAFF | TGCAGTGCTAGATTCTTGGGTGATGAAGCTTTCTTT
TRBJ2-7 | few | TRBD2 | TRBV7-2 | CASSQGTSGSDEQYF | TGTGCCAGCAGCCAAGGGACTAGCGGGAGCGACGAGCAGTACTTC
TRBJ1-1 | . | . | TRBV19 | CASRSAGLHTEAFF | TGTGCCAGTCGTTCGGCAGGGCTTCATACTGAAGCTTTCTTT
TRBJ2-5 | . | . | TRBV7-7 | CASSRGTVGETQYF | TGTGCTAGCAGCCGCGGGACAGTGGGGGAGACCCAGTACTTC
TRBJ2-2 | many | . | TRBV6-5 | CASSYTRIGGTYTGELFF | TGTGCCAGCAGTTACACCCGAATCGGAGGGACTTACACCGGGGAGCTGTTTTTT
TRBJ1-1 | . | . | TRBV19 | CASSKGWNTEAFF | TGTGCCAGTAGTAAAGGCTGGAACACTGAAGCTTTCTTT
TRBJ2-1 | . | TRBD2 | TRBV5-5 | CASEAGGYNEQFF | TGTGCCAGCGAAGCGGGGGGGTACAATGAGCAGTTCTTC
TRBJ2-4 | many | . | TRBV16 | CASSQFKRNIQYF | TGTGCCAGCAGCCAATTTAAGAGAAACATTCAGTACTTC
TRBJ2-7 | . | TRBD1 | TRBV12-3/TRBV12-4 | CASSPGTGISYEQYF | TGTGCCAGCAGTCCTGGGACAGGGATATCCTACGAGCAGTACTTC
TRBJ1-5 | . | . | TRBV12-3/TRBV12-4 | CASSAGDFGPQHF | TGTGCCAGCAGCGCAGGGGACTTCGGGCCCCAGCATTTT
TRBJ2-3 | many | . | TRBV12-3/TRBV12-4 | CASSLGPRASTDTQYF | TGTGCCAGCAGTTTAGGTCCGAGGGCTAGCACAGATACGCAGTATTTT
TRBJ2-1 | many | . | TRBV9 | CASSVARNEQFF | TGTGCCAGCAGCGTAGCCCGCAATGAGCAGTTCTTC